This is a list of T cell receptor beta chains from one sample in a study of T-cell reconstitution after alpha-beta-depleted transplantation in children. One entry per CDR3 protein results from TCRdb running MiXCR on the PCR reads. Of roughly 200,000 distinct CDR3 sequences listed, under 8.5% are singletons. The sample was PBMCs, taken before TCRalphabeta/CD19-depleted stem cell transplant. Receptors originate from a boy aged 2 to 9 with acute lymphoblastic leukemia, due to receive a stem cell transplant. The CDR3 runs from the conserved cysteine through the conserved F or W.

V gene,J gene,CDR3 protein
TRBV12-3/TRBV12-4,TRBJ2-1,CASSPHYNEQFF
TRBV3-1,TRBJ2-7,CASSQIYEQYF
TRBV20-1,TRBJ2-2,CSASPSANTGELFF
TRBV29-1,TRBJ2-1,CSVLTPPYNEQFF
TRBV28,TRBJ2-2,CASSFLGQGSGELFF
TRBV7-2,TRBJ1-2,CASSLAFIPDRAKGYGYTF
TRBV20-1,TRBJ2-5,CSARDEQGQETQYF
TRBV12-3/TRBV12-4,TRBJ2-3,CASSLGGGGFVDTQYF
TRBV6-2/TRBV6-3,TRBJ2-2,CASLTVTGELFF
TRBV5-8,TRBJ1-5,CASSGSGHQPQHF
TRBV15,TRBJ2-7,CATSRDRRGGRAYEQYF
TRBV4-3,TRBJ1-2,CASSQPGVGGYGYTF
TRBV5-6,TRBJ2-5,CASSVLFRLLGAMETQYF
TRBV5-6,TRBJ1-2,CASSFSVYGYTF
TRBV28,TRBJ1-6,CASRGSNSPLHF
TRBV30,TRBJ2-7,CAWRDSSYEQYF
TRBV28,TRBJ1-2,CASIGGYTF
TRBV28,TRBJ2-1,CASKSRAEGDEQFF
TRBV7-8,TRBJ2-7,CASSLFGRADYEQYF
TRBV28,TRBJ1-5,CASSLGLERYQPQHF